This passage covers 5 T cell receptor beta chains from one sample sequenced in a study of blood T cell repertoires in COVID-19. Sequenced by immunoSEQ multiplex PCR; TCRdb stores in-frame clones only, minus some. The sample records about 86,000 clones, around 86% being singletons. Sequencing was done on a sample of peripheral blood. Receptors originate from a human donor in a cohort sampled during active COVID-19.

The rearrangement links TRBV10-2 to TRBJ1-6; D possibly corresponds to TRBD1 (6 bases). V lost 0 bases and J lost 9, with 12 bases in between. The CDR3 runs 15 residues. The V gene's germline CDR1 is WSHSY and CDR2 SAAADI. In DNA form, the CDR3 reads TGCGCCAGCAGTGAGTCGGGCGCAGGGGCTTCACCCCTCCACTTT. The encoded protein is CASSESGAGASPLHF.

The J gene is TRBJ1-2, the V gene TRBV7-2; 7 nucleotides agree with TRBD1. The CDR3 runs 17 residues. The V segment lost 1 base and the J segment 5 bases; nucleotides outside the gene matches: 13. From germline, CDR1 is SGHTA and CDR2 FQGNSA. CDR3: CASSLEGAGGTPYGYTF. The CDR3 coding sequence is TGTGCCAGCAGCTTAGAGGGGGCAGGGGGGACCCCTTATGGCTACACCTTC.

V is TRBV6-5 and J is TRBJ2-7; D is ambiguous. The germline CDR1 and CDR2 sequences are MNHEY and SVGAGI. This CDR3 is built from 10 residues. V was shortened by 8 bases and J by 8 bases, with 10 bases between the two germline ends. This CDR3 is CASPRRKQYF. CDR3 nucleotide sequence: TGTGCCAGCCCAAGGCGGAAGCAGTACTTC.

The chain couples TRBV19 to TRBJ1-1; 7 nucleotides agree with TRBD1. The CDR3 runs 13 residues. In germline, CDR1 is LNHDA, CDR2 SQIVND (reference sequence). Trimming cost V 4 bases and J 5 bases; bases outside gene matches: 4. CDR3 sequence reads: CASSNQGVTEAFF. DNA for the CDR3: TGTGCCAGTAGTAATCAGGGGGTGACTGAAGCTTTCTTT.

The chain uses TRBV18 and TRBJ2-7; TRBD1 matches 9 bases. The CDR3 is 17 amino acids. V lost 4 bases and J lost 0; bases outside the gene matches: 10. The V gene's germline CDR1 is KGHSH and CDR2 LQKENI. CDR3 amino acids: CASSLGIQTGGSYEQYF. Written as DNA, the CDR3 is TGTGCCAGCTCACTTGGAATTCAGACAGGGGGCTCCTACGAGCAGTACTTC.